This T cell receptor beta chain was captured by sequencing in a study of CD8 T cells in Susac syndrome. For the study at large: Clinically active disease was present in 5 or 6 of the sequenced Susac syndrome patients. 8 or 9 of these patients were in remission.

J was trimmed by 4 bases and V by 3 bases; bases with no gene match: 9. The CDR3 extends over 15 amino acids. The germline V gene encodes CDR1 SGHNT and CDR2 YYREEE (reference sequence). RNA amounts of 0.5 to 1 ug underwent reverse transcription with random hexamers. TCRdb reprocessed the immunoSEQ multiplex PCR reads with MiXCR, giving one entry per CDR3 protein. The sample records 100,000 to 150,000 distinct CDR3 sequences, around 94% being singletons. This clonotype was counted a single time. The sequence was collected from a human donor with Susac syndrome. Input material: CD8+ T cells from PBMCs. This rearrangement joins TRBV5-4 to TRBJ1-2; 7 nucleotides line up with TRBD1. The CDR3 protein is CASSWNRDRVYGYTF. The DNA for the CDR3 is TGTGCCAGCAGCTGGAACCGGGACAGAGTCTATGGCTACACCTTC.